This TCR beta chain was sequenced in a study of blood T cell repertoires in COVID-19. Study-level background: Acute and convalescent COVID-19 samples came from the United States, Italy and Spain. Sources were T cells, B-cell-depleted T cells, or PBMCs; the material itself was cDNA or gDNA.

Methods used by the authors: Estimates of nucleated cell counts were drawn from the amplification of reference gene primers. Sequencing used immunoSEQ multiplex PCR; TCRdb keeps in-frame clones, though not all of them. V and J calls and clone size are those listed in that table; D and trimming were worked out from the DNA. Of more than 85,000 clones in the sample, approximately 86% were seen once. V lost 3 bases, J lost 8 bases, and 5 bases stayed unmatched. This CDR3 has 13 amino acids. The germline V gene has CDR1 GTSNPN and CDR2 SVGIG (reference sequence). Sequenced: peripheral blood. The chain recombines TRBV30 with TRBJ1-2, with 11 bases matching TRBD1. The sequence derives from a man between 50 and 59 years old with active or convalescent COVID-19. The CDR3 DNA follows: TGTGCCTGGAGGGACAGGGGGCCTCAGGGCTACACCTTC. Protein: CAWRDRGPQGYTF.